The 28 T cell receptor beta chains below were found in one sample sequenced in a study of CD8 T cells in Susac syndrome. cDNA came from about 0.5 to 1 ug RNA primed by random hexamers. One entry per CDR3 protein, called by TCRdb with MiXCR from the immunoSEQ multiplex PCR reads. The data contain about 71,000 distinct CDR3 sequences, nearly 96% of them singletons. Sequencing input: CD4+ T cells from PBMCs. The source of these receptors is a human donor with multiple sclerosis.

This clonotype was observed a single time. V usage is TRBV6-5 and J usage is TRBJ2-7; the match to TRBD1 covers 7 bases. J gave up 3 bases and V 5 bases, and 10 bases lay outside the gene matches. Germline V gives CDR1 MNHEY, CDR2 SVGAGI. There are 15 residues in the CDR3. CDR3 protein: CASSLVPTGDYEQYF. CDR3 DNA sequence: TGTGCCAGCAGTCTCGTTCCAACAGGGGACTACGAGCAGTACTTC.

This sequence joins TRBV3-1 and TRBJ1-5, with no clear D. The germline V gene has CDR1 LGHDT and CDR2 YNNKEL (reference sequence). The CDR3 spans 14 residues. V was pared by 0 bases and J by 7 bases, with 10 bases between. CDR3 in amino acids: CASSQDLTGQPQHF. The CDR3 bases are TGTGCCAGCAGCCAAGATCTAACGGGGCAGCCCCAGCATTTT.

The chain uses TRBV19 and TRBJ1-4; possible D gene TRBD1, 6 bases. V was shortened by 5 bases and J by 10 bases, with 20 bases between the two germline ends. The CDR3 runs 15 residues. Germline CDR1 and CDR2: LNHDA and SQIVND (reference sequence). The CDR3 region is CASSPGQSRIGKLFF. The CDR3 DNA reads TGTGCCAGTAGTCCCGGACAGTCTCGTATTGGAAAACTGTTTTTT.

The V and J genes are TRBV7-2 and TRBJ2-3; 7 positions agree with TRBD1. Per the germline V gene, CDR1 is SGHTA and CDR2 is FQGNSA. V gave up 2 bases and J gave up 1 base; unmatched junction bases: 3. The CDR3 is made up of 15 amino acids. Written as DNA, the CDR3 is TGTGCCAGCAGCTTACGGGGACAGCGCACAGATACGCAGTATTTT. Protein product: CASSLRGQRTDTQYF. Full variable domain (missing parts from reference TRBV7-2 and TRBJ2-3): GAGVSQSPSNKVTEKGKDVELRCDPISGHTALYWYRQSLGQGLEFLIYFQGNSAPDKSGLPSDRFSAERTGGSVSTLTIQRTQQEDSAVYLCASSLRGQRTDTQYFGPGTRLTVL.

This clonotype appeared once. The CDR3 is CASTLLGAGSSYNEQFF. Written as DNA, the CDR3 is TGTGCCAGCACTCTTCTAGGAGCGGGGAGCTCCTACAATGAGCAGTTCTTC. The chain joins TRBV6-1 to TRBJ2-1; 7 bases fit TRBD2. In germline, CDR1 is MNHNS, CDR2 SASEGT. J lost 0 bases, V lost 7 bases, and 12 bases had no gene match. The CDR3 extends over 17 amino acids.

The rearrangement joins TRBV4-2 to TRBJ2-1; 10 bases map to TRBD2. Trimming at V came to 4 bases and at J to 5 bases, leaving 5 bases not matched to a gene. Germline loops: CDR1 LGHNA, CDR2 YNFKEQ. This CDR3 has 15 residues. DNA of the CDR3: TGTGCCAGCAGCCGCACTAGCGGGGTCAACAATGAGCAGTTCTTC. Residues: CASSRTSGVNNEQFF.

The chain links TRBV30 to TRBJ2-1, with D unresolved. Per the germline V gene, CDR1 is GTSNPN and CDR2 is SVGIG (reference sequence). Trimming cost V 5 bases and J 7 bases, with 12 bases left between them. This CDR3 contains 12 residues. The CDR3 region is CAWVPGRNEQFF. The CDR3 nucleotides read TGTGCCTGGGTCCCCGGGCGGAATGAGCAGTTCTTC.

The rearrangement uses TRBV29-1 and TRBJ1-1; TRBD1 matches 9 bases. The CDR3 runs to 13 residues. Germline assignment: CDR1 SQVTM and CDR2 ANQGSEA. The V segment lost 7 bases and the J segment 3 bases; nucleotides outside the gene matches: 6. DNA of the CDR3: TGCAGCGCTGCGACAGGGGGGGACACTGAAGCTTTCTTT. It is translated as CSAATGGDTEAFF.

The V gene is TRBV3-1, the J gene TRBJ1-2, with a possible D match to TRBD1 (5 bases). The CDR3 consists of 13 residues. CDR1 is LGHDT and CDR2 is YNNKEL in the germline V gene (reference sequence). Trimming took off 2 bases at V and 6 bases at J, with 10 bases between the two ends. The CDR3 reads CASSQSRGNGYTF. CDR3 nucleotide sequence: TGTGCCAGCAGCCAATCCCGGGGGAATGGCTACACCTTC.

Only one count was recorded for this clonotype. This chain joins TRBV12-3 or TRBV12-4 and TRBJ1-6; D perhaps matches TRBD1 (6 bases). The CDR3 totals 14 residues. V lost 4 bases and J 7 bases, leaving 11 bases between the germline ends. CDR3 amino acids: CASSWAGDNSPLHF. CDR3 DNA: TGTGCCAGCAGTTGGGCAGGGGACAATTCACCCCTCCACTTT.

The chain couples TRBV11-3 to TRBJ1-2; no clear D. The CDR3 contains 13 residues. From germline, CDR1 is SGHNT and CDR2 YENEEA. Trimming took 11 bases from V and 6 from J, leaving 19 bases between them. CDR3 sequence reads: CASQSDVGDGYTF. The CDR3 nucleotides are TGTGCCTCACAATCCGACGTGGGCGATGGCTACACCTTC.

The chain couples TRBV30 to TRBJ2-2; D not resolved. V lost 4 bases and J 0 bases, leaving 6 bases between the germline ends. Germline CDR1 reads GTSNPN; CDR2 reads SVGIG (reference sequence). The CDR3 is 13 residues long. In DNA form, the CDR3 reads TGTGCCTGGACGGGTGCGAACACCGGGGAGCTGTTTTTT. Amino acid sequence: CAWTGANTGELFF. Filled out from reference TRBV30 and TRBJ2-2, the complete variable domain reads SQTIHQWPATLVQPVGSPLSLECTVEGTSNPNLYWYRQAAGRGLQLLFYSVGIGQISSEVPQNLSASRPQDRQFILSSKKLLLSDSGFYLCAWTGANTGELFFGEGSRLTVL.

The V gene is TRBV3-1, the J gene TRBJ2-1, with D possibly TRBD2 on 6 matching bases. V was clipped by 4 bases and J by 8 bases, with 18 bases between them. The CDR3 is 15 residues long. Per the germline V gene, CDR1 is LGHDT and CDR2 is YNNKEL (reference sequence). CDR3 nucleotides: TGTGCCAGCAGCCCCCGTAATGGGGGGAAGGATGAGCAGTTCTTC. Translation gives CASSPRNGGKDEQFF.

V gene TRBV11-3 combines with J gene TRBJ2-3; 8 nucleotides match TRBD2. The junction had 7 bases not matched to a gene; V was cut back by 5 bases and J by 6 bases. Germline CDR1 SGHNT, CDR2 YENEEA. CDR3 length: 14 residues. CDR3 sequence: CASSPLAGTDTQYF. Written as DNA, the CDR3 is TGTGCCAGCAGCCCTTTAGCGGGGACTGATACGCAGTATTTT.

The chain employs TRBV20-1 and TRBJ2-3; maybe TRBD1 (5 bases). The CDR3 consists of 12 residues. V lost 7 bases and J lost 5, with 13 bases in between. Germline lookup yields CDR1 DFQATT and CDR2 SNEGSKA (reference sequence). The CDR3 DNA follows: TGCAGTGTTAAGGGGTTTGGAGATACGCAGTATTTT. This gives the protein CSVKGFGDTQYF.

This clonotype was observed a few times. One end of the junction varies from germline; a read error may be responsible. J is TRBJ1-6 and V is TRBV18, with a tentative D call TRBD1 (5 bases). CDR1 KGHSH and CDR2 LQKENI come from the germline V gene. The CDR3 runs 14 residues. CDR3 nucleotide sequence: TGTGCCAGCTCATCTGGACAACAAAATTCACCTCTCCACTTT. It yields the protein CASSSGQQNSPLHF. Full variable domain (remainder filled in from reference TRBV18 and TRBJ1-6): NAGVMQNPRHLVRRRGQEARLRCSPMKGHSHVYWYRQLPEEGLKFMVYLQKENIIDESGMPKERFSAEFPKEGPSILRIQQVVRGDSAAYFCASSSGQQNSPLHFGNGTRLTVT.

The J gene is TRBJ1-2, the V gene TRBV12-3 or TRBV12-4; 11 nucleotides agree with TRBD1. The CDR3 has 14 amino acids. The V and J ends lost 6 bases and 5 bases, in that order; junction bases with no gene match: 5. The CDR3 region is CASRPGQGAYGYTF. Written as DNA, the CDR3 is TGTGCCAGCAGGCCCGGACAGGGGGCGTATGGCTACACCTTC.

CDR3 nucleotides: TGTGCCAGCAGTTTCGGGGGGGCGCCTCACTATGGCTACACCTTC. Its protein is CASSFGGAPHYGYTF. V usage is TRBV12-3 or TRBV12-4 and J usage is TRBJ1-2; D is perhaps TRBD1 (6 bases). The CDR3 is 15 amino acids. Deletions cut 3 bases from V and 3 bases from J, with 14 bases between.

The rearrangement uses TRBV4-3 and TRBJ1-6, with 7 bases that match TRBD1. The CDR3 runs to 13 residues. Germline CDR1 LGHNA, CDR2 YSLEER. Trimming at V came to 1 base and at J to 14 bases, leaving 5 bases not matched to a gene. CDR3 sequence: CASSQVTGRSLHF. The DNA of the CDR3 is TGCGCCAGCAGCCAAGTGACAGGGAGGTCCCTCCACTTT.

The chain links TRBV7-8 to TRBJ2-3, with 8 bases lining up with TRBD2. The junction had 7 bases not matched to a gene; V was cut back by 5 bases and J by 0 bases. The germline gives CDR1 SGHVS, CDR2 FQNEAQ. CDR3 length: 16 amino acids. CDR3 nucleotides: TGTGCCAGCAGCACCGACGGGGGGGGTAGCACAGATACGCAGTATTTT. Translation: CASSTDGGGSTDTQYF.

This chain joins TRBV24-1 and TRBJ2-1; TRBD2 matches at 10 bases. Losses at the gene ends were 6 bases for V and 8 bases for J; bases not matched to a gene: 3. CDR1 and CDR2 (germline): KGHDR, SFDVKD. CDR3 length: 13 amino acids. The CDR3 is CATSNSGGYEQFF. The CDR3 DNA reads as TGTGCCACCAGTAATAGCGGGGGGTATGAGCAGTTCTTC.

This clonotype was seen just once. This chain's CDR3 is CASSSLSWGQGYEQYF. The CDR3 DNA follows: TGTGCCAGCAGCTCACTTAGCTGGGGACAGGGTTACGAGCAGTACTTC. J is TRBJ2-7 and V is TRBV7-9; TRBD1 matches at 9 bases. Germline assignment: CDR1 SEHNR and CDR2 FQNEAQ (reference sequence). CDR3 length: 16 residues. With V trimmed by 4 bases and J by 4 bases, 11 bases remained unmatched.

This clonotype was seen just once. V gene TRBV7-9 combines with J gene TRBJ2-1; maybe TRBD1 (5 bases). V lost 5 bases to trimming and J lost 7 bases, with 21 bases between them. CDR1 is SEHNR and CDR2 is FQNEAQ in the germline V gene (reference sequence). CDR3 length: 16 residues. CDR3 DNA: TGTGCCAGCAGCACCAGGGTTCGTGGGGTAGGGAATGAGCAGTTCTTC. It encodes CASSTRVRGVGNEQFF.

This clonotype was detected only once. The chain joins TRBV27 to TRBJ2-7; 7 positions match TRBD1. Germline assignment: CDR1 MNHEY and CDR2 SMNVEV (reference sequence). The CDR3 sequence is 16 residues long. The J segment lost 2 bases and the V segment lost 6 bases, leaving 13 bases of the junction unmatched. The CDR3 protein is CASRSGLPGQTYEQYF. The DNA of the CDR3 is TGTGCCAGCAGGTCGGGGCTTCCGGGACAGACCTACGAGCAGTACTTC.

This chain connects TRBV6-2 or TRBV6-3 to TRBJ2-3, with TRBD1 as a possible D gene (6 bases). The CDR3 extends over 13 amino acids. Per germline, CDR1 MNHEY and CDR2 SVGEGT. Trimming pared 4 bases from V and 6 bases from J, leaving 11 bases between. CDR3 protein: CASSFQGLDTQYF. CDR3 nucleotide sequence: TGTGCCAGCAGTTTCCAGGGGCTCGATACGCAGTATTTT.

The chain has TRBV19 and TRBJ1-2, with D possibly being TRBD1 (5 bases). The CDR3 length is 13 residues. V was cut by 8 bases and J by 2 bases, with 12 bases left in between. Germline V gene data show CDR1 as LNHDA and CDR2 as SQIVND (reference sequence). In nucleotides, the CDR3 is TGTGCCAGTTGCGGGACGTCCAACTATGGCTACACCTTC. This translates into CASCGTSNYGYTF.

This clonotype has only one observation. The chain has TRBV5-1 and TRBJ2-7; the D gene could be TRBD1 or TRBD2 (7 bases each). Looked up from germline, CDR1 is SGHRS and CDR2 is YFSETQ. The CDR3 loop spans 15 amino acids. Trimming cost V 6 bases and J 3 bases, with 19 bases left between them. In DNA form, the CDR3 reads TGCGCCAGCACCAGGGGGGGCGGACCTGACTACGAGCAGTACTTC. This codes for CASTRGGGPDYEQYF.

V is TRBV12-3 or TRBV12-4 and J is TRBJ2-5, with 9 bases lining up with TRBD1. CDR3 size: 14 residues. Unmatched junction bases numbered 6, after V lost 3 bases and J lost 7 bases. The CDR3 nucleotides read TGTGCCAGCAGTTTCGACCCACAGGGGGCGACCCAGTACTTC. Translated: CASSFDPQGATQYF.